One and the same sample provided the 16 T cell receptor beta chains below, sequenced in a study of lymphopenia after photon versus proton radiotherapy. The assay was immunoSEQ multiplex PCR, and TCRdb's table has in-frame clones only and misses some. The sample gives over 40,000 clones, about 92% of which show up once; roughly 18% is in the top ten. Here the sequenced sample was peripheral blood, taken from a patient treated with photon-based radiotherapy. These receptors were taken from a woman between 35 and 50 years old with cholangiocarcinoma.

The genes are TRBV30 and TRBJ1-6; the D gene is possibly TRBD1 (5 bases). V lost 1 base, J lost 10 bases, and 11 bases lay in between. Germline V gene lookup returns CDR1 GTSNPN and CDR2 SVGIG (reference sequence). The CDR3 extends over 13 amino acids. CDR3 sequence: CAWSERRDSPLHF. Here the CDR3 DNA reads TGTGCCTGGAGTGAGCGCAGGGACTCACCCCTCCACTTT.

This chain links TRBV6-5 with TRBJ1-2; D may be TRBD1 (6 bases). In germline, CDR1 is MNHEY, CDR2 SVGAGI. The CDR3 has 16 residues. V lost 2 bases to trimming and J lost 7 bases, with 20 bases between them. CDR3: CASSYGRDTRPSGYTF. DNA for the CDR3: TGTGCCAGCAGTTACGGAAGGGACACCCGGCCCTCTGGCTACACCTTC.

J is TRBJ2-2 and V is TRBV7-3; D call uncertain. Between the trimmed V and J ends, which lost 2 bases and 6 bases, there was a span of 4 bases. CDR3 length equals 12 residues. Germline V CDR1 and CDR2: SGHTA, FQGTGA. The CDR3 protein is CASSLLPGELFF. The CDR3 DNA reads TGTGCCAGCAGCTTACTCCCCGGGGAGCTGTTTTTT.

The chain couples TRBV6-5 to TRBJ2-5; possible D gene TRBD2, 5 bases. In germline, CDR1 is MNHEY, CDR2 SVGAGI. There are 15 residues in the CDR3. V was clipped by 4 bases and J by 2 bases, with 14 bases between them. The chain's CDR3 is CASSSTLGAQETQYF. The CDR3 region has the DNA TGTGCCAGCAGTTCTACATTGGGAGCGCAAGAGACCCAGTACTTC.

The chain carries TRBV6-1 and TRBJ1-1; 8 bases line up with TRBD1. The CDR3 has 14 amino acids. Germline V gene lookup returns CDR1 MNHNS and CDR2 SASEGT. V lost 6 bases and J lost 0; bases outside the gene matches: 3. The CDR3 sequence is CASRGDRLNTEAFF. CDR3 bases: TGTGCCAGCAGGGGGGACAGGCTGAACACTGAAGCTTTCTTT.

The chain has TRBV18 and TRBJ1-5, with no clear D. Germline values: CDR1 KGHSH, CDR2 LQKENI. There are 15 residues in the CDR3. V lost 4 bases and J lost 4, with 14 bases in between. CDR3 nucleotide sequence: TGTGCCAGCTCACTTGGAGCAATCGAAAATCAGCCCCAGCATTTT. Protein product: CASSLGAIENQPQHF.

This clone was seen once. The CDR3 reads CASSQDARTGSLPTNEKLFF. The DNA for the CDR3 is TGCGCCAGCAGCCAAGATGCCCGGACAGGGAGCCTACCAACTAATGAAAAACTGTTTTTT. The genes are TRBV4-1 and TRBJ1-4; 8 bases map to TRBD1. Trimming at V came to 0 bases and at J to 0 bases, leaving 12 bases not matched to a gene. This CDR3 is 20 amino acids long. Germline V gene lookup returns CDR1 MGHRA and CDR2 YSYEKL.

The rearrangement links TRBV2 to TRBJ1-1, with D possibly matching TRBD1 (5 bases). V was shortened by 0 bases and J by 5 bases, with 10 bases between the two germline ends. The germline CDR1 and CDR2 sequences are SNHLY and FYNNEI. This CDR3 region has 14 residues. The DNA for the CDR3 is TGTGCCAGCAGTGAAGCGCTTCCAGGGACTGAAGCTTTCTTT. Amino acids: CASSEALPGTEAFF.

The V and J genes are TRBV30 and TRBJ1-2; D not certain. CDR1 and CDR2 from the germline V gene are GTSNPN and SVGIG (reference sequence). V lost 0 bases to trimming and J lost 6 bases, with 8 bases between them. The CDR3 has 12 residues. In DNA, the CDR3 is TGTGCCTGGAGTGTAGAGCGTCATGGCTACACCTTC. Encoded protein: CAWSVERHGYTF.

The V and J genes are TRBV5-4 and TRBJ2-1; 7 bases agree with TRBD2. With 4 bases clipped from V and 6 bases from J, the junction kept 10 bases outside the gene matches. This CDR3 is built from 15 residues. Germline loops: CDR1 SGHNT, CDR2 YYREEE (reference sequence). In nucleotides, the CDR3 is TGTGCCAGCAGCCCACGAGCGGGAAAAACCAATGAGCAGTTCTTC. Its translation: CASSPRAGKTNEQFF.

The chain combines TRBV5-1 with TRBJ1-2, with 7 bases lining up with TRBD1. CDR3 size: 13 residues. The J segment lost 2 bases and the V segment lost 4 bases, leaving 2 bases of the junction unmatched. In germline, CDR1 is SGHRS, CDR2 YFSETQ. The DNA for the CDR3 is TGCGCCAGCAGCCTGGGACAGAACTATGGCTACACCTTC. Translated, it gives CASSLGQNYGYTF.

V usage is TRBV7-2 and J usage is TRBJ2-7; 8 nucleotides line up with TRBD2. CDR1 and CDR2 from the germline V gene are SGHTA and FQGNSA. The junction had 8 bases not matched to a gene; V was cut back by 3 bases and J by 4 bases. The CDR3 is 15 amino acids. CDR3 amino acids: CASSFDGRAFYEQYF. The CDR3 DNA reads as TGTGCCAGCAGCTTCGACGGGAGGGCCTTTTACGAGCAGTACTTC.

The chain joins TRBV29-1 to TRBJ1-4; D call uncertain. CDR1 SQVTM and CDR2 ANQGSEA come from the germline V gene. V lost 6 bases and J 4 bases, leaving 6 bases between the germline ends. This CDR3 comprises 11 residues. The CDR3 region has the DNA TGCAGCGTGCAGATTAATGAAAAACTGTTTTTT. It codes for CSVQINEKLFF. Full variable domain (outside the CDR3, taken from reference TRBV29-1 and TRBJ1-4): SAVISQKPSRDICQRGTSLTIQCQVDSQVTMMFWYRQQPGQSLTLIATANQGSEATYESGFVIDKFPISRPNLTFSTLTVSNMSPEDSSIYLCSVQINEKLFFGSGTQLSVL.

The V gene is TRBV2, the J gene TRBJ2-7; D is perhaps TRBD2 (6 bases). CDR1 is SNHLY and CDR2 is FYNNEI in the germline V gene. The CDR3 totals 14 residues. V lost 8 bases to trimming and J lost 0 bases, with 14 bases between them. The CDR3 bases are TGTGCCAGCGGGGGGAGGCTGATCTCCTACGAGCAGTACTTC. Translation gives CASGGRLISYEQYF.

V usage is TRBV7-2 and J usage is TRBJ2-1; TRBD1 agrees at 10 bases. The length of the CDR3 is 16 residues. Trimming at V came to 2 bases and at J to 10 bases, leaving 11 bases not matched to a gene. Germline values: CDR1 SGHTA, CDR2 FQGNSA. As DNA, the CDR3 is TGTGCCAGCAGCTTATCCCGGGACAGGGGATTTGGAGAGCAGTTCTTC. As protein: CASSLSRDRGFGEQFF.

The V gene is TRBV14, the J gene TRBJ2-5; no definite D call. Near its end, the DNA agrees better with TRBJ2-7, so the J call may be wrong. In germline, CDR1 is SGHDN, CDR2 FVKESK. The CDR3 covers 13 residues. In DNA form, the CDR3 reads TGTGCCAGCAGCCTTCACGGCGGCTACGAGCAGTACTTC. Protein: CASSLHGGYEQYF.